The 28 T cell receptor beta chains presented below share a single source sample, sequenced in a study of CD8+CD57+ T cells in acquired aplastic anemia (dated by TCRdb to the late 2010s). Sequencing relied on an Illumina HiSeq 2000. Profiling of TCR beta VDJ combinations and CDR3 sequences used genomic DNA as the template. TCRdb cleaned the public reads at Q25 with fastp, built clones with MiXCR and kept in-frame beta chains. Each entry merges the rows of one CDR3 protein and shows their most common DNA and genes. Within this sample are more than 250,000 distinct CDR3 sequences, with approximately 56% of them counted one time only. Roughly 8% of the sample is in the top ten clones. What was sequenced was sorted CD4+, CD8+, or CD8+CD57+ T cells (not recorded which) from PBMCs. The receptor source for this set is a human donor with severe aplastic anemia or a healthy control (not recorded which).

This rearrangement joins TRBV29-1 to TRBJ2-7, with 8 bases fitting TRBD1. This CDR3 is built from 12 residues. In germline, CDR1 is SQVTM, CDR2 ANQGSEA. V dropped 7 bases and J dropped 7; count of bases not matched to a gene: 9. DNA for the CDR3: TGCAGCGCGACAGGGGCCCTGGGAGAGCAGTACTTC. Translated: CSATGALGEQYF.

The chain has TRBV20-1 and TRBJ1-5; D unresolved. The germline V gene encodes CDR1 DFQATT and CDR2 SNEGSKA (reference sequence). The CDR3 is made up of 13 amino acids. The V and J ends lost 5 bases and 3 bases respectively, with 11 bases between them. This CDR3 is CSAGRPPNQPQHF. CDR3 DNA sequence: TGCAGTGCTGGGCGTCCGCCCAATCAGCCCCAGCATTTT.

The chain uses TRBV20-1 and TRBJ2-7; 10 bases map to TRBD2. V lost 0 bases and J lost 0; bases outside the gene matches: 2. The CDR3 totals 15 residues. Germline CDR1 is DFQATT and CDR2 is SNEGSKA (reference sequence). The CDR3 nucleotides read TGCAGTGCTAGAGAACTAGCGGGGAGCTCCTACGAGCAGTACTTC. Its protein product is CSARELAGSSYEQYF.

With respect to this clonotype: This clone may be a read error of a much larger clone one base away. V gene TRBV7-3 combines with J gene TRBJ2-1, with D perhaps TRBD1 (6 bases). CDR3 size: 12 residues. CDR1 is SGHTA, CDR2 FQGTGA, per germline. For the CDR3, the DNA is TGTGCCAGCAGCCCGACAGGCAATGAGCGGTTCTTC. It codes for CASSPTGNERFF.

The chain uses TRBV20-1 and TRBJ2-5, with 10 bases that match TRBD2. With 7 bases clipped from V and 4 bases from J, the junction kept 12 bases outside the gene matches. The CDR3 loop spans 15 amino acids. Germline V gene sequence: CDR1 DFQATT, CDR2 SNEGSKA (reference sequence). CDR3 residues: CSVRTSGGMGETQYF. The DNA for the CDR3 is TGCAGTGTAAGGACTAGCGGCGGTATGGGAGAGACCCAGTACTTC.

The CDR3 sequence: CASSLVYVGSDNEQFF. The DNA for the CDR3 is TGCGCCAGCAGCTTGGTGTATGTAGGGTCCGACAATGAGCAGTTCTTC. The chain uses TRBV5-1 and TRBJ2-1, with D unresolved. Germline V CDR1 and CDR2: SGHRS, YFSETQ. The CDR3 is made up of 16 amino acids. V lost 0 bases and J lost 5, with 15 bases in between. Drawing the rest from reference TRBV5-1 and TRBJ2-1, the complete variable domain is KAGVTQTPRYLIKTRGQQVTLSCSPISGHRSVSWYQQTPGQGLQFLFEYFSETQRNKGNFPGRFSGRQFSNSRSEMNVSTLELGDSALYLCASSLVYVGSDNEQFFGPGTRLTVL.

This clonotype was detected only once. CDR3 sequence (DNA): TGTGCCAGCACTCTAGGGAGCGAAAAACTGTTTTTT. Translation gives CASTLGSEKLFF. The V gene is TRBV7-9, the J gene TRBJ1-4; no reliable D call. CDR1 is SEHNR and CDR2 is FQNEAQ in the germline V gene (reference sequence). The ends were cut back, 7 bases at V and 8 bases at J, with 11 bases in the middle. This CDR3 comprises 12 residues.

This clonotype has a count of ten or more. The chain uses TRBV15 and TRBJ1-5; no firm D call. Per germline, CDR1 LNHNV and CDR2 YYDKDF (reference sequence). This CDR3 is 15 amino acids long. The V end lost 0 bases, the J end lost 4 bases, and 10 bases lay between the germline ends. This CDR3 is CATSRDRSLNQPQHF. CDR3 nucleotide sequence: TGTGCCACCAGCAGAGATCGCAGTCTAAATCAGCCCCAGCATTTT.

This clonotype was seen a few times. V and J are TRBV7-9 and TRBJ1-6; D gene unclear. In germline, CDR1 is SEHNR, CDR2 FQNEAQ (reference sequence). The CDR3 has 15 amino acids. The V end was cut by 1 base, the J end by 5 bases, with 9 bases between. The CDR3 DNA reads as TGTGCCAGCAGCTTAGACCAGAGCCATAATTCACCCCTCCACTTT. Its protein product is CASSLDQSHNSPLHF.

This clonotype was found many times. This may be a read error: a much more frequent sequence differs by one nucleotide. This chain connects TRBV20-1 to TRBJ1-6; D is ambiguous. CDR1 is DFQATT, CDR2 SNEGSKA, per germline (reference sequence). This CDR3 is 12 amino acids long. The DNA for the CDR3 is TGCAGTGTTAGACTCGCTAATTCACCCCTCCACTTT. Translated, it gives CSVRLANSPLHF.

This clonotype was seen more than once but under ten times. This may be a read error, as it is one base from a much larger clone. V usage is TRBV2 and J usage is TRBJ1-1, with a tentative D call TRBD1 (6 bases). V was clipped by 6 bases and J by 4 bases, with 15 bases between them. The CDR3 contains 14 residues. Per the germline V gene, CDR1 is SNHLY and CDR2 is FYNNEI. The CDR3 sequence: CASSQGRGSTEAFF. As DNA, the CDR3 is TGTGCCAGCAGCCAGGGGCGGGGGAGCACTGAAGCTTTCTTT.

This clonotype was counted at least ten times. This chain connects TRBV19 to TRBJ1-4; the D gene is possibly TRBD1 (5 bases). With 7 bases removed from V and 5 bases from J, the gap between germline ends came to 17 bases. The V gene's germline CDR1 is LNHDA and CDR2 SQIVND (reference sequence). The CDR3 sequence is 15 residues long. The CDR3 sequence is CASNLRQSPNEKLFF. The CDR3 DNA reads TGTGCCAGTAACCTACGACAGTCCCCCAATGAAAAACTGTTTTTT.

This CDR3 reads CASRSPGQGGGYTEAFF. CDR3 DNA: TGTGCCAGCAGATCACCGGGACAGGGTGGGGGGTACACTGAAGCTTTCTTT. The chain recombines TRBV7-9 with TRBJ1-1, with 9 positions matching TRBD1. Trimming at V came to 6 bases and at J to 3 bases, leaving 14 bases not matched to a gene. The CDR3 has 17 residues. The germline gives CDR1 SEHNR, CDR2 FQNEAQ (reference sequence).

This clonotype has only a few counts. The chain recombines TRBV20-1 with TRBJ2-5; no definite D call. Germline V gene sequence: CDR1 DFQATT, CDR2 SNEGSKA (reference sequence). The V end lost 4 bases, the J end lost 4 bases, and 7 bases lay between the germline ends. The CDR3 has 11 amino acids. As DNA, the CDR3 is TGCAGTGCTACTGATTCAGAGACCCAGTACTTC. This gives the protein CSATDSETQYF.

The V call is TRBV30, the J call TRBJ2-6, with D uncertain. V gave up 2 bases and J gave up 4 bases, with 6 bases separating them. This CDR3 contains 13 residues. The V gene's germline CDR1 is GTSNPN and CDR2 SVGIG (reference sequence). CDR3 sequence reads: CAWSRTGANVLTF. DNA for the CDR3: TGTGCCTGGAGTCGTACGGGGGCCAACGTCCTGACTTTC.

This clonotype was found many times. CDR3 in DNA: TGTGCCATCAGTGTGGCCGGCTACGAGCAGTACTTC. Translation: CAISVAGYEQYF. The chain joins TRBV10-3 to TRBJ2-7; D gene unclear. The CDR3 sequence is 12 residues long. Per germline, CDR1 ENHRY and CDR2 SYGVKD. Trimming took off 4 bases at V and 3 bases at J, with 7 bases between the two ends.

The CDR3 DNA reads TGCGCCAGCAGTGAACGGGGGAATGAGCAGTTCTTC. Translation: CASSERGNEQFF. The chain employs TRBV10-2 and TRBJ2-1; D might be TRBD2 (6 bases). Per germline, CDR1 WSHSY and CDR2 SAAADI. The ends were cut back, 3 bases at V and 7 bases at J, with 7 bases in the middle. The CDR3 loop spans 12 amino acids.

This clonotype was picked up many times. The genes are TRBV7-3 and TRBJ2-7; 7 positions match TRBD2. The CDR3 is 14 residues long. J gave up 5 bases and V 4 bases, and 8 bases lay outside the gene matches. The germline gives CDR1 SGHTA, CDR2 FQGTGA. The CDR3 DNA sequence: TGTGCCAGCAGCTCCTCCGGGACTATCAACGAGCAGTACTTC. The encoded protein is CASSSSGTINEQYF.

CDR3 loop: CASSRTGDRGRHF. The CDR3 nucleotides are TGTGCCAGCAGCAGGACAGGGGATAGAGGAAGGCATTTT. This chain joins TRBV6-1 and TRBJ1-5, with TRBD1 matching over 9 bases. V lost 6 bases and J lost 15; bases outside the gene matches: 12. The CDR3 has 13 residues. The germline gives CDR1 MNHNS, CDR2 SASEGT.

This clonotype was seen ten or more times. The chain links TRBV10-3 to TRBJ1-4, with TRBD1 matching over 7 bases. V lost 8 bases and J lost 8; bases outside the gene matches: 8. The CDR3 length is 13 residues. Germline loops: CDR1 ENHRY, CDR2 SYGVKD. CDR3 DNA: TGTGCCATCCAACATGACAGGGCCGAAAAACTGTTTTTT. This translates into CAIQHDRAEKLFF.

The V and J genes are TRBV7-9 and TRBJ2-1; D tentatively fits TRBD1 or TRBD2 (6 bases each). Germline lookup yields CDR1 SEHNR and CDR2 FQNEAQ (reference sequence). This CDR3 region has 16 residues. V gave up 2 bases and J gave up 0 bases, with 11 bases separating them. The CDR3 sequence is CASSLTGARSYNEQFF. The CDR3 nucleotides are TGTGCCAGCAGCTTAACGGGGGCCCGCTCCTACAATGAGCAGTTCTTC.

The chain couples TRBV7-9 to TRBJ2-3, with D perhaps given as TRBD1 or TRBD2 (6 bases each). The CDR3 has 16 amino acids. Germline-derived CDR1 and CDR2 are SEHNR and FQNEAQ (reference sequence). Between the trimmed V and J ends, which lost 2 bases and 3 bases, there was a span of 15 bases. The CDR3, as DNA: TGTGCCAGCAGCTTAATCGGGGGCTTGGGGACAGATACGCAGTATTTT. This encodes CASSLIGGLGTDTQYF.

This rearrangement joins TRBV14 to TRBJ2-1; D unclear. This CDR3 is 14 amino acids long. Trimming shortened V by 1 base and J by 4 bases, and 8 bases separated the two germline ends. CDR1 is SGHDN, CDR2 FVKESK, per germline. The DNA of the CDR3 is TGTGCCAGCAGCCAAGTGGCAGTATACAATGAGCAGTTCTTC. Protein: CASSQVAVYNEQFF.

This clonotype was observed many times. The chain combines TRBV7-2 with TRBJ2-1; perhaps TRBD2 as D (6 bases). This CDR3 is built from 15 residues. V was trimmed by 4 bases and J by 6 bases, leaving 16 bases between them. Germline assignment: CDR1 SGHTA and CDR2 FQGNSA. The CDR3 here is CASSSPVLAGNEQFF. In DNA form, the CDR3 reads TGTGCCAGCAGCTCCCCAGTACTAGCCGGCAATGAGCAGTTCTTC.

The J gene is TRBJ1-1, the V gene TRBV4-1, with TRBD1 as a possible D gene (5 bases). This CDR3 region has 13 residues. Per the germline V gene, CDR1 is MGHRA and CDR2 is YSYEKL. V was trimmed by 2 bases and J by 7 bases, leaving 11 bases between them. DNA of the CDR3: TGCGCCAGCAGCCAAATATCAGGGTTTGAAGCTTTCTTT. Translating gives CASSQISGFEAFF.

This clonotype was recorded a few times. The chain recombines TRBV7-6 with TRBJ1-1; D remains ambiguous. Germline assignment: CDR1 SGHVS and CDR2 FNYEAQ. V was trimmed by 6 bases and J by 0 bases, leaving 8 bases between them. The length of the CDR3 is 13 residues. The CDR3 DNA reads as TGTGCCAGCAGTTTGAGACTGAACACTGAAGCTTTCTTT. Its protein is CASSLRLNTEAFF.

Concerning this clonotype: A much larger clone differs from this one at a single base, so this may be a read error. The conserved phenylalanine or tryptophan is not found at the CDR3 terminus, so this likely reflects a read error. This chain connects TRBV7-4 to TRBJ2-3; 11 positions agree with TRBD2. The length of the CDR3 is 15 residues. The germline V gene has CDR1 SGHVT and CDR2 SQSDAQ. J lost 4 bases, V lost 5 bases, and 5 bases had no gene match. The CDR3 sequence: CASSTGTSGPDTQYL. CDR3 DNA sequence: TGTGCCAGCAGCACCGGGACTAGCGGACCAGATACGCAGTATCTT.

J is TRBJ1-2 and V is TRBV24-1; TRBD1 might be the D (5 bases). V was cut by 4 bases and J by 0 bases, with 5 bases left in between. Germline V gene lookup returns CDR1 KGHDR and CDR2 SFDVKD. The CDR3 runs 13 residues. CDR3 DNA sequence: TGTGCCACCAGTGAGGGGCCTAACTATGGCTACACCTTC. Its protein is CATSEGPNYGYTF.